This T cell receptor (beta chain) appears in the sequencing data of a study of T cell responses to AZD1222 COVID-19 vaccine. Findings and caveats of the study: In a largely white British group with more females than males, clonal diversity was possibly underestimated.

The data were produced by immunoSEQ multiplex PCR, yet TCRdb's version contains in-frame clones alone and is incomplete. Of approximately 150,000 clones in the sample, 90% are singletons; the top ten hold 1.5% to 2%. The germline gives CDR1 LNHDA, CDR2 SQIVND (reference sequence). The CDR3 has 13 residues. V was pared by 4 bases and J by 1 base, with 0 bases of the junction left unmatched. A single count supports this clone. Its antigen remains unknown. The starting material was peripheral blood, obtained 28 days after the second AZD1222 dose. The chain is built from TRBV19 and TRBJ1-2, with 7 bases aligning to TRBD1. The origin of this receptor is an adult who received the AZD1222 COVID-19 vaccine. The CDR3 nucleotides are TGTGCCAGTAGTACAGGGGGTAACTATGGCTACACCTTC. It codes for CASSTGGNYGYTF.